Listed below are T cell receptor beta chains from one sample, sequenced in a study of cytomegalovirus exposure and HLA in healthy donors. Repertoires were generated with immunoSEQ multiplex PCR, while TCRdb's copy carries only in-frame clones and drops some. The data show about 150,000 clones, with 80% seen just once and over 5% held by the top ten. Sequenced input: PBMCs. The source is a woman aged 40 to 55 in good health and CMV-seropositive. Each CDR3 is given without its conserved first and last residue. Some rows mark clone size as missing; the rest say once, few, many or name a class of expanded clone.

>TRBJ1-2|NA|TRBV4-1
ASSPLNSGDYGYT
>TRBJ2-7|NA|TRBV6-6
ATASGGGVYEQY
>TRBJ2-4|NA|TRBV5-8
ASSRRQTLVPRAKNIQY
>TRBJ2-5|NA|TRBV30
AWSTWGRGVEETQY
>TRBJ1-4|NA|TRBV18
ASSPGRREKLF
>TRBJ1-1|NA|TRBV7-8
ASGPMNTEAF
>TRBJ2-1|NA|TRBV9
ASSAGSGRAPNEQF
>TRBJ1-1|NA|TRBV10-2
ASSGAPGQAAFSEDEAF
>TRBJ2-7|NA|TRBV5-4
ASSTGTGTSGIQYEQY
>TRBJ2-1|NA|TRBV2
ASRLDYRNEQF
>TRBJ2-2|NA|TRBV19
ASSIVLREGGTGELF
>TRBJ2-1|NA|TRBV30
AWSVSRVFNEQF
>TRBJ1-2|once|TRBV19
ASSFPTGGTGGYT
>TRBJ1-1|NA|TRBV5-5
ASSSNRAAF
>TRBJ1-1|NA|TRBV7-9
ASSSSRVGTEAF
>TRBJ2-2|NA|TRBV10-3
AISVSGGVGGELF
>TRBJ2-7|NA|TRBV11-3
ASSFMTTWQTYEQY
>TRBJ1-5|NA|TRBV27
ASSSRQGQPQH
>TRBJ2-5|once|TRBV30
AWSSLALETQY
>TRBJ1-4|once|TRBV4-1
ASSESPGQGNEKLF
>TRBJ2-7|NA|TRBV9
ASSAQNSYEQY
>TRBJ2-7|NA|TRBV5-1
ASSLASGVYEQY
>TRBJ2-5|NA|TRBV9
ASSVGTRQNQETQY
>TRBJ2-5|once|TRBV15
ATSRGSGSTETQY
>TRBJ2-7|NA|TRBV6-7
ASSYPPLWGGYSSYEQY
>TRBJ2-7|few|TRBV27
ATRGREGLGWEQY
>TRBJ2-1|NA|TRBV19
ASTGTSGTLFSYNEQF
>TRBJ2-7|NA|TRBV18
ASSPSGNTYEQY
>TRBJ2-7|NA|TRBV5-1
ASSLVGGVPTHYEQY
>TRBJ2-5|NA|TRBV27
ASSLIPGAETQY
>TRBJ2-7|few|TRBV28
ASSLWDKTYEQY
>TRBJ2-7|NA|TRBV11-2
ASSRTGAKTYEQY
>TRBJ2-1|NA|TRBV7-9
ASRPMTWEQF
>TRBJ1-1|NA|TRBV6-1
ASNDRGMGTEAF
>TRBJ2-5|NA|TRBV6-5
ASRGGLARHGTQY
>TRBJ1-2|NA|TRBV5-1
ASSRGARGYT
>TRBJ1-1|NA|TRBV7-6
ASSPGQRTEAF
>TRBJ1-2|NA|TRBV5-6
ASSPTGGWNYGYT
>TRBJ1-1|NA|TRBV18
ASSRGQGARTEAF
>TRBJ2-5|NA|TRBV7-2
ASSQALWETQY
>TRBJ2-1|NA|TRBV28
ASSLPNSYNEQF
>TRBJ2-5|few|TRBV18
ASSPTAASGAQETQY
>TRBJ1-5|NA|TRBV2
ASSPTGGGQPQH
>TRBJ2-3|NA|TRBV29-1
SVALWRGPRADTQY
>TRBJ1-5|NA|TRBV7-8
ASSLSLGRGLAGNQPQH
>TRBJ2-2|NA|TRBV5-1
ASSPGTGSTGELF
>TRBJ2-5|NA|TRBV19
ASSILSDSAQETQY
>TRBJ2-1|NA|TRBV27
ASSPYRQDNEQF
>TRBJ1-1|NA|TRBV5-4
ASKVQGASEAF